A single sample gave rise to the 29 T cell receptor beta chains below, sequenced in a study of Graves' ophthalmopathy and Graves' hyperthyroidism. Amplification of TCR beta CDR3 regions used RNA transcripts. An initial RT-PCR round employing HTBI primers preceded a second-round multiplex PCR. Using its own MiXCR run on the multiplex PCR reads, TCRdb lists one record per CDR3 protein. Counted here are some 390,000 distinct CDR3 sequences, about 17% occurring once; the ten biggest clones make up roughly 1.6%. Sequencing used peripheral blood. These receptors all come from a woman younger than 35 with Graves' ophthalmopathy.

This clonotype was counted at least ten times. The chain joins TRBV27 to TRBJ1-2; no firm D call. V lost 4 bases and J lost 0, with 9 bases in between. Germline assignment: CDR1 MNHEY and CDR2 SMNVEV (reference sequence). This CDR3 spans 14 amino acids. The CDR3 loop is CASSSGPSNYGYTF. The CDR3 DNA reads TGTGCCAGCAGTTCCGGGCCCTCTAACTATGGCTACACCTTC.

This clonotype was seen ten or more times. The chain uses TRBV7-9 and TRBJ1-6, with D possibly matching TRBD1 (5 bases). Germline V gene data show CDR1 as SEHNR and CDR2 as FQNEAQ (reference sequence). The V and J ends lost 5 bases and 7 bases respectively, with 9 bases between them. The CDR3 loop spans 13 amino acids. CDR3 in DNA: TGTGCCAGCAGCAATTCAGGGAATTCACCCCTCCACTTT. This encodes CASSNSGNSPLHF.

This CDR3 is CAISEGGWKTQYF. The CDR3 coding sequence is TGTGCCATCAGTGAAGGGGGATGGAAGACCCAGTACTTC. The chain links TRBV10-3 to TRBJ2-5; maybe TRBD1 (6 bases). Deletions cut 3 bases from V and 6 bases from J, with 11 bases between. CDR1 and CDR2 (germline): ENHRY, SYGVKD. The CDR3 is made up of 13 amino acids.

In its sample, this clonotype was seen many times. The rearrangement uses TRBV12-3 or TRBV12-4 and TRBJ1-5; D not certain. The V gene lost 0 bases and the J gene lost 5 bases, with 17 bases spanning the gap. The CDR3 covers 17 residues. CDR3 DNA: TGTGCCAGCAGTTTAGCCCCTCTCGGACTCGATGATCAGCCCCAGCATTTT. As protein: CASSLAPLGLDDQPQHF.

This clonotype was seen ten or more times. The gene calls are TRBV29-1 and TRBJ1-1; a weak D match, TRBD1 (5 bases). Between the trimmed V and J ends, which lost 8 bases and 5 bases, there was a span of 24 bases. Germline CDR1 is SQVTM and CDR2 is ANQGSEA. The CDR3 length is 15 residues. This CDR3 reads CSTDSGFGETTEAFF. The CDR3 region has the DNA TGCAGCACTGACAGCGGGTTTGGCGAGACAACTGAAGCTTTCTTT.

This clonotype was observed at least ten times. CDR3 bases: TGTGCCAGTAGTCCCGGACAGGGAGGTTTCACCGGGGAGCTGTTTTTT. Its protein product is CASSPGQGGFTGELFF. The chain links TRBV19 to TRBJ2-2; 8 bases are shared with TRBD1. The germline V gene has CDR1 LNHDA and CDR2 SQIVND (reference sequence). Trimming took 5 bases from V and 4 from J; bases not matched to a gene: 9. This CDR3 has 16 residues.

This clonotype has just one count. The chain combines TRBV12-5 with TRBJ1-2, with D uncertain. Germline-derived CDR1 and CDR2 are LGHNT and FRNRAP. Trimming shortened V by 4 bases and J by 2 bases, and 20 bases separated the two germline ends. The length of the CDR3 is 17 residues. The CDR3 is CASGSTTSVDRNYGYTF. The CDR3 DNA is TGTGCTAGTGGTTCGACGACGAGCGTGGATAGAAACTATGGCTACACCTTC.

This clonotype was seen at least ten times. Without the conserved terminal phenylalanine or tryptophan, this CDR3 likely stems from a read error. No DNA is shown, since the ends of the CDR3 on it are uncertain; the CDR3 is the one TCRdb lists. The V and J genes are TRBV15 and TRBJ2-4; the table gives TRBD1 as D, unverified against the DNA. With termini counted, the CDR3 has 13 amino acids. Germline V gives CDR1 LNHNV, CDR2 YYDKDF (reference sequence). The CDR3 here is CATSRDPGTRLRI.

This clonotype appeared many times. The rearrangement links TRBV6-5 to TRBJ1-6; no clear D. Germline V gene lookup returns CDR1 MNHEY and CDR2 SVGAGI. Trimming took off 6 bases at V and 0 bases at J, with 6 bases between the two ends. The CDR3 loop spans 14 amino acids. DNA for the CDR3: TGTGCCAGCAGACGGTCCTCCTATAATTCACCCCTCCACTTT. It translates to CASRRSSYNSPLHF.

At least ten counts were recorded for this clonotype. The chain has TRBV6-2 or TRBV6-3 and TRBJ2-5, with D unresolved. The CDR3 runs 14 residues. The V end lost 5 bases, the J end lost 1 base, and 11 bases lay between the germline ends. Germline CDR1 is MNHEY and CDR2 is SVGEGT. CDR3 sequence reads: CASSPHSAQETQYF. As DNA, the CDR3 is TGTGCCAGCAGTCCTCACTCGGCCCAAGAGACCCAGTACTTC.

This clonotype appeared once. The J gene is TRBJ1-2, the V gene TRBV12-3 or TRBV12-4, with 9 positions matching TRBD1. This CDR3 contains 13 residues. Trimming at V came to 5 bases and at J to 6 bases, leaving 4 bases not matched to a gene. The CDR3 nucleotides are TGTGCCAGCAGTCCCCGGGACAGGGATGGCTACACCTTC. It yields the protein CASSPRDRDGYTF.

This clonotype was seen at least ten times. The chain carries TRBV7-2 and TRBJ1-1; D may be TRBD1 (5 bases). V lost 4 bases and J lost 6, with 15 bases in between. The V gene's germline CDR1 is SGHTA and CDR2 FQGNSA. This CDR3 contains 14 residues. The CDR3 DNA follows: TGTGCCAGCAGCTCCGCGGCAGGGAGCTCTGAAGCTTTCTTT. This codes for CASSSAAGSSEAFF.

This clonotype was detected ten times or more. No conserved phenylalanine or tryptophan ends this CDR3, so it is likely a read error. The DNA is omitted, as the CDR3 cannot be located on it reliably, and the CDR3 follows TCRdb's listing. The chain is built from TRBV12-3 or TRBV12-4 and TRBJ1-6; TRBD1, as called in the table, went unchecked against the DNA. The CDR3 length is 10 residues, termini included. CDR3 region: CASSLPPWAS.

This clonotype appeared many times. J is TRBJ1-6 and V is TRBV5-1; D is perhaps TRBD1 (6 bases). The germline V gene encodes CDR1 SGHRS and CDR2 YFSETQ. The CDR3 consists of 17 residues. With 3 bases removed from V and 8 bases from J, the gap between germline ends came to 21 bases. The CDR3 DNA is TGCGCCAGCAGCTCCCTTACGGCGGGGGCCCCCGATTCACCCCTCCACTTT. Translating gives CASSSLTAGAPDSPLHF.

This clonotype was counted ten times or more. The chain carries TRBV6-5 and TRBJ2-2; D ambiguous. CDR1 and CDR2 from the germline V gene are MNHEY and SVGAGI. The CDR3 extends over 16 amino acids. Trimming removed 2 bases at V and 0 bases at J, with 10 bases between. Written as DNA, the CDR3 is TGTGCCAGCAGTTACCTCCCCAGGACGAACACCGGGGAGCTGTTTTTT. Translated, it gives CASSYLPRTNTGELFF.

This clonotype showed up many times. As DNA, the CDR3 is TGTGCCAGCACCGGGGCGTCAGGCGATTCACCCCTCCACTTT. This gives the protein CASTGASGDSPLHF. The chain employs TRBV6-5 and TRBJ1-6; maybe TRBD1 (5 bases). Germline V lookup: CDR1 MNHEY, CDR2 SVGAGI. The CDR3 covers 14 residues. V was cut by 7 bases and J by 8 bases, with 15 bases left in between.

Many counts were recorded for this clonotype. A junction boundary mismatches the germline segment, possibly from a read error. The chain joins TRBV12-3 or TRBV12-4 to TRBJ1-2; TRBD1 matches 7 bases. The CDR3 is 10 amino acids. The CDR3 reads CASSGTASAF. In DNA, the CDR3 is TGTGCCAGCAGTGGGACAGCGAGCGCCTTC.

This clonotype was observed many times. The chain combines TRBV7-8 with TRBJ1-1; 11 bases match TRBD1. Germline-derived CDR1 and CDR2 are SGHVS and FQNEAQ. The CDR3 spans 14 residues. With V trimmed by 6 bases and J by 6 bases, 6 bases remained unmatched. CDR3 region: CASREGTGGSEAFF. The DNA for the CDR3 is TGTGCCAGCAGGGAGGGGACAGGGGGTTCTGAAGCTTTCTTT.

This chain links TRBV29-1 with TRBJ1-1; tentatively, D is TRBD1 (6 bases). CDR3 length: 14 residues. Germline loops: CDR1 SQVTM, CDR2 ANQGSEA. The germline V and J ends were trimmed by 7 bases and 0 bases, with 15 bases remaining between them. CDR3: CSGGAGAMNTEAFF. The CDR3 nucleotides read TGCAGCGGGGGGGCGGGGGCCATGAACACTGAAGCTTTCTTT.

This clonotype was counted at least ten times. The chain couples TRBV11-2 to TRBJ2-2, with 11 positions matching TRBD2. Looked up from germline, CDR1 is SGHAT and CDR2 is FQNNGV. The V segment lost 5 bases and the J segment 5 bases; nucleotides outside the gene matches: 7. CDR3 size: 16 residues. The CDR3: CASSPQLAGVTGELFF. As DNA, the CDR3 is TGTGCCAGCAGCCCACAACTAGCGGGAGTAACCGGGGAGCTGTTTTTT.

This clonotype was counted at least ten times. The chain joins TRBV29-1 to TRBJ1-1; 7 nucleotides agree with TRBD1. The V segment lost 7 bases and the J segment 4 bases; nucleotides outside the gene matches: 6. Germline V gene data show CDR1 as SQVTM and CDR2 as ANQGSEA. The CDR3 extends over 12 amino acids. DNA for the CDR3: TGCAGCGCCGAACGGACAGGCACTGAAGCTTTCTTT. Protein: CSAERTGTEAFF.

This sequence joins TRBV29-1 and TRBJ1-2; no clear D gene. V lost 7 bases and J lost 2, with 8 bases in between. Germline lookup yields CDR1 SQVTM and CDR2 ANQGSEA. This CDR3 spans 11 amino acids. The CDR3 DNA is TGCAGCGCAAGCAGAAACTATGGCTACACCTTC. Translating gives CSASRNYGYTF.

This clonotype turned up a few times. This chain connects TRBV20-1 to TRBJ2-7; possibly TRBD1 for D (6 bases). V was pared by 7 bases and J by 0 bases, with 16 bases between. CDR3 size: 14 residues. Per germline, CDR1 DFQATT and CDR2 SNEGSKA (reference sequence). The CDR3 nucleotides are TGCAGTGTTCACCAGACAGGCCCCTCCTACGAGCAGTACTTC. Its protein is CSVHQTGPSYEQYF.

This clonotype showed up many times. The chain employs TRBV7-3 and TRBJ2-5; D might be TRBD1 or TRBD2, each matching 5 bases. The CDR3 length is 15 residues. V was shortened by 0 bases and J by 2 bases, with 10 bases between the two germline ends. Germline CDR1 and CDR2: SGHTA and FQGTGA. CDR3 sequence: CASSLTRGRQETQYF. Written as DNA, the CDR3 is TGTGCCAGCAGCTTAACTAGGGGACGGCAAGAGACCCAGTACTTC.

This clonotype showed up just a few times. The V gene is TRBV9, the J gene TRBJ2-1; 7 nucleotides agree with TRBD1. There are 15 residues in the CDR3. Germline V CDR1 and CDR2: SGDLS, YYNGEE. The V segment lost 4 bases and the J segment 6 bases; nucleotides outside the gene matches: 10. In DNA, the CDR3 is TGTGCCAGCAGCTCGGGGACCGGGACAGTCAATGAGCAGTTCTTC. Its protein is CASSSGTGTVNEQFF.

CDR3 nucleotide sequence: TGTGCCAGCAGCGGACAGGTCATTAACACTGAAGCTTTCTTT. Translating gives CASSGQVINTEAFF. The chain joins TRBV12-3 or TRBV12-4 to TRBJ1-1; 7 bases line up with TRBD1. Losses at the gene ends were 6 bases for V and 2 bases for J; bases not matched to a gene: 6. The CDR3 totals 14 residues.

This chain connects TRBV18 to TRBJ1-6; no clear D. This CDR3 is 14 amino acids long. The V and J ends lost 2 bases and 5 bases respectively, with 7 bases between them. From germline, CDR1 is KGHSH and CDR2 LQKENI. CDR3 residues: CASSPAPNNSPLHF. As DNA, the CDR3 is TGTGCCAGCTCACCAGCACCGAATAATTCACCCCTCCACTTT.

The sample holds many counts of this clonotype. This chain uses TRBV6-1 with TRBJ2-5, with 10 bases matching TRBD2. The CDR3 has 17 amino acids. The junction had 9 bases not matched to a gene; V was cut back by 2 bases and J by 3 bases. The germline V gene has CDR1 MNHNS and CDR2 SASEGT. The CDR3 DNA is TGTGCCAGCAGTGAACTCGGTCTAGCGGGGGATAAAGAGACCCAGTACTTC. It yields the protein CASSELGLAGDKETQYF.

This clonotype was observed at least ten times. This sequence joins TRBV28 and TRBJ1-1; 10 bases are a match to TRBD1. Germline lookup yields CDR1 MDHEN and CDR2 SYDVKM. With V trimmed by 6 bases and J by 4 bases, 11 bases remained unmatched. The CDR3 contains 16 residues. CDR3 residues: CASSPGTGADLTEAFF. DNA for the CDR3: TGTGCCAGCAGCCCGGGGACAGGGGCGGATCTCACTGAAGCTTTCTTT.